This T cell receptor (beta chain) was obtained from a study of post-analysis software for immune sequencing data. The wider study: There were relapsing-remitting, secondary progressive and progressive-relapsing multiple sclerosis among the disease courses included.

Broader study findings: The study found TRBV5-6, TRBV5-1 and TRBV20-1 among 4 or 5 TRBV segments more frequent in patients than controls. For normalized Chao1 diversity, multiple sclerosis patients scored significantly lower than controls did.

The CDR3 runs 14 residues. Germline loops: CDR1 MNHEY, CDR2 SMNVEV (reference sequence). Details on this clonotype: The antigen remains unidentified.

Prepared TCR beta cDNA libraries contained unique molecular identifiers. TCRdb processed the PCR reads anew with MiXCR; each CDR3 protein has one entry. The sample includes around 770,000 distinct CDR3 sequences, about 43% of them seen just once. Sequencing was done on a sample of blood. The gene calls are TRBV27 and TRBJ2-5, with 12 bases aligning to TRBD2. The J call may not be correct, given that the DNA end is closer to TRBJ2-7. The clonotype was recovered from a girl aged 10-17 years with multiple sclerosis. In DNA form, the CDR3 reads TGTGCCAGCAGACTAGCGGGAGGAGGGCACGAGCAGTACTTC. Translated, it gives CASRLAGGGHEQYF.